The T cell receptor beta chain under discussion was sequenced for a study of regulatory T cells in long-lasting Graves disease. General study points: There was favoring of TRBV28, TRBJ1-2 and TRBJ2-5 in persistent disease.

Library construction for TCR beta used iRepertoire HTBI primers and Arm-PCR of CDR3 regions. MiXCR was run by TCRdb on the multiplex PCR reads, yielding one entry per CDR3 protein. The table shows 700,000 or so distinct CDR3 sequences, with 30% occurring only once. Time point noted: persistent/refractory GD, antithyroid drugs over 5 years with positive TRAb. PBMC RNA was the source of the TCR library. As collected, the peripheral blood samples measured 8 to 9 milliliters each and went into EDTA tubes. The CDR3 consists of 13 residues. V lost 4 bases to trimming and J lost 6 bases, with 9 bases between them. Germline CDR1 SGHDN, CDR2 FVKESK. This clonotype was seen more than once but under ten times. Antigen unknown.

Sequences were derived from peripheral blood mononuclear cells (PBMCs), sampled when the disease was refractory, from a patient treated with antithyroid drugs. This TCR was recovered from a female donor with Graves disease. The V and J genes are TRBV14 and TRBJ2-2; perhaps TRBD1 as D (5 bases). The CDR3 bases are TGTGCCAGCAGCCCACAGGTTGCCGGGGAGCTGTTTTTT. This encodes CASSPQVAGELFF.